Presented here are 5 T cell receptor beta chains from one specimen sequenced in a study of Graves' ophthalmopathy and Graves' hyperthyroidism. Scientists amplified the TCR beta CDR3 regions from RNA transcripts. In the first round, RT-PCR was carried out with HTBI primers, and a multiplex PCR formed the second round. TCRdb re-called the multiplex PCR reads through MiXCR, storing one row per CDR3 protein. Of 650,000 to 800,000 distinct CDR3 sequences in the sample, over 40% are singletons; the top ten hold over 2.5%. What was sequenced was peripheral blood. The receptors originated from an adult man with Graves' ophthalmopathy.

This clonotype was detected ten times or more. V gene TRBV2 combines with J gene TRBJ2-6; D unresolved. CDR3 length: 15 amino acids. Germline V CDR1 and CDR2: SNHLY, FYNNEI. The V end lost 5 bases, the J end lost 0 bases, and 8 bases lay between the germline ends. CDR3 amino acids: CASSHGLSGANVLTF. The CDR3 DNA reads as TGTGCCAGCAGTCACGGCCTCTCTGGGGCCAACGTCCTGACTTTC.

This clonotype showed up many times. The chain recombines TRBV7-2 with TRBJ1-4; no definite D call. This CDR3 region has 14 residues. Trimming left V 1 base short and J 4 bases short, with 7 bases between. Germline V lookup: CDR1 SGHTA, CDR2 FQGNSA. The CDR3 spells CASSLGVINEKLFF. Written as DNA, the CDR3 is TGTGCCAGCAGCTTAGGCGTAATTAATGAAAAACTGTTTTTT.

This clonotype was seen many times. The gene calls are TRBV5-1 and TRBJ2-5, with TRBD1 matching over 7 bases. The CDR3 extends over 15 amino acids. Germline-derived CDR1 and CDR2 are SGHRS and YFSETQ. The ends lost 6 bases at V and 5 bases at J; junction bases unmatched: 13. The CDR3 DNA reads as TGCGCCAGCACCACTACGATAGACAGGGTCGAGACCCAGTACTTC. Residues: CASTTTIDRVETQYF.

This clonotype was observed a few times. J is TRBJ2-7 and V is TRBV5-6; 9 bases match TRBD2. From germline, CDR1 is SGHDT and CDR2 YYEEEE. V shed 2 bases and J 2 bases; nucleotides not matched to a gene: 14. The CDR3 spans 18 residues. CDR3 loop: CASSLAGGLAGSPYEQYF. The CDR3 bases are TGTGCCAGCAGCTTAGCCGGAGGGCTAGCGGGGTCCCCCTACGAGCAGTACTTC. The whole variable domain, remainder taken from reference TRBV5-6 and TRBJ2-7, is DAGVTQSPTHLIKTRGQQVTLRCSPKSGHDTVSWYQQALGQGPQFIFQYYEEEERQRGNFPDRFSGHQFPNYSSELNVNALLLGDSALYLCASSLAGGLAGSPYEQYFGPGTRLTVT.

To note about this clonotype: Being one base from a much bigger clone, this may be a read error. The chain joins TRBV2 to TRBJ1-2; D not certain. The CDR3 runs to 14 residues. The germline V gene has CDR1 SNHLY and CDR2 FYNNEI. CDR3 bases: TGCGCCAGCAGCCACACTGTGGACCTCTATGGCTACACCTTC. Translating it yields CASSHTVDLYGYTF. Full variable domain (outside the CDR3, taken from reference TRBV2 and TRBJ1-2): EPEVTQTPSHQVTQMGQEVILRCVPISNHLYFYWYRQILGQKVEFLVSFYNNEISEKSEIFDDQFSVERPDGSNFTLKIRSTKLEDSAMYFCASSHTVDLYGYTFGSGTRLTVV.